These 7 T cell receptor beta chains share one sample of origin, sequenced in a study of PD-1 blockade in classical Hodgkin lymphoma. Generated by immunoSEQ multiplex PCR, the TCRdb table keeps only in-frame clones and is missing some. The sample includes about 36,000 clones, more than 65% of them seen just once. Each patient experienced a relapse that followed autologous stem cell transplantation, and brentuximab vedotin exposure varied. The material was peripheral blood mononuclear cells (PBMCs), obtained before the second cycle of nivolumab. The receptors here all came from a human donor with classical Hodgkin lymphoma.

The V and J genes are TRBV7-2 and TRBJ2-7; 7 nucleotides align to TRBD1. The CDR3 is made up of 15 amino acids. V lost 5 bases to trimming and J lost 0 bases; unmatched junction nucleotides: 7. CDR1 and CDR2 from the germline V gene are SGHTA and FQGNSA. CDR3 protein: CASSLDRAISYEQYF. CDR3 nucleotide sequence: TGTGCCAGCAGCCTAGACAGGGCAATCTCCTACGAGCAGTACTTC.

The chain employs TRBV19 and TRBJ2-5; 14 nucleotides line up with TRBD2. J gave up 4 bases and V 3 bases, and 1 base lay outside the gene matches. CDR3 size: 15 residues. Germline V CDR1 and CDR2: LNHDA, SQIVND (reference sequence). The CDR3 reads CASSMGLAGAETQYF. The CDR3 nucleotides are TGTGCCAGTAGTATGGGACTAGCGGGGGCAGAGACCCAGTACTTC.

The rearrangement links TRBV7-2 to TRBJ2-3, with 10 bases fitting TRBD2. Per germline, CDR1 SGHTA and CDR2 FQGNSA. The CDR3 runs to 18 residues. The J segment lost 0 bases and the V segment lost 5 bases, leaving 11 bases of the junction unmatched. CDR3 in amino acids: CASSKPGLARPSTDTQYF. Here the CDR3 DNA reads TGTGCCAGCAGCAAGCCGGGACTAGCGAGACCTAGCACAGATACGCAGTATTTT.

This chain uses TRBV28 with TRBJ2-1, with 10 bases fitting TRBD2. Trimming at V came to 6 bases and at J to 6 bases, leaving 8 bases not matched to a gene. This CDR3 is built from 15 residues. CDR1 MDHEN and CDR2 SYDVKM come from the germline V gene. The CDR3 bases are TGTGCCAGCAGCGTGCTAGCGGGAGTGGTCAATGAGCAGTTCTTC. Translation: CASSVLAGVVNEQFF.

This clone was seen a handful of times. This rearrangement joins TRBV7-9 to TRBJ1-1; 10 nucleotides match TRBD1. Per germline, CDR1 SEHNR and CDR2 FQNEAQ (reference sequence). Unmatched junction bases numbered 8, after V lost 5 bases and J lost 5 bases. The CDR3 is 15 amino acids. The DNA for the CDR3 is TGTGCCAGCAGCGATAGGACAGGGGGGAGGACTGAAGCTTTCTTT. Translation: CASSDRTGGRTEAFF.

This clone was detected a few times. This rearrangement joins TRBV5-6 to TRBJ2-5; tentatively, D is TRBD1 or TRBD2 (5 bases each). Germline assignment: CDR1 SGHDT and CDR2 YYEEEE. V was trimmed by 4 bases and J by 7 bases, leaving 20 bases between them. This CDR3 is built from 15 residues. CDR3 nucleotides: TGTGCCAGCAGCCCTACGGGTTTCCCTGGGGGGACCCAGTACTTC. It is translated as CASSPTGFPGGTQYF.

This chain connects TRBV5-1 to TRBJ2-3; D not resolved. Deletions cut 4 bases from V and 4 bases from J, with 16 bases between. Germline-derived CDR1 and CDR2 are SGHRS and YFSETQ. The CDR3 runs to 15 residues. The CDR3 loop is CASSLQRSGPDTQYF. In DNA, the CDR3 is TGCGCCAGCAGCCTGCAACGAAGTGGCCCAGATACGCAGTATTTT.